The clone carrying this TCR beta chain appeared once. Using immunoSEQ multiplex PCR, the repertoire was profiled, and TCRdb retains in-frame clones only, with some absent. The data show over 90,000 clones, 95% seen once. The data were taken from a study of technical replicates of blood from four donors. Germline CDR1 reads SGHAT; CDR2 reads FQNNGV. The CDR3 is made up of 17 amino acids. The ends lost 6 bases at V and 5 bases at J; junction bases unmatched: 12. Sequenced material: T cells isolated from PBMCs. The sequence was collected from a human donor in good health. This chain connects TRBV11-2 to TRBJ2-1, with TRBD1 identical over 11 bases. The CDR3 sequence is CASRHPYRDRGDNEQFF. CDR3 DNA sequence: TGTGCCAGCAGGCACCCCTACCGGGACAGGGGGGACAATGAGCAGTTCTTC.